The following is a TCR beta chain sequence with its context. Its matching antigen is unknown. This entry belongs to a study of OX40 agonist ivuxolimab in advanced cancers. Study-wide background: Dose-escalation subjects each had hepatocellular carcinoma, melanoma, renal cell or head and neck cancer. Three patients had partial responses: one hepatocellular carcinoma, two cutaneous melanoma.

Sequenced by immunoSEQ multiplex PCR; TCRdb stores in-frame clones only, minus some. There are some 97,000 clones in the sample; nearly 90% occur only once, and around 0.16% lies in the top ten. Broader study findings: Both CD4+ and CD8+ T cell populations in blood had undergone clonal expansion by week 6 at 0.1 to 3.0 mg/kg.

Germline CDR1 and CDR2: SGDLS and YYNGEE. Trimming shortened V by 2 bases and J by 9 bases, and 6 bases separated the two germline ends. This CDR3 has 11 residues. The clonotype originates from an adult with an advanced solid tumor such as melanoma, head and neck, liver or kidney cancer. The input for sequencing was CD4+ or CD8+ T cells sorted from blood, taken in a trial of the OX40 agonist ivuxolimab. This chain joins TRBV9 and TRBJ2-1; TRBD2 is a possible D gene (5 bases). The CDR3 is CASSVAGEQFF. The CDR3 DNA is TGTGCCAGCAGCGTGGCGGGTGAGCAGTTCTTC. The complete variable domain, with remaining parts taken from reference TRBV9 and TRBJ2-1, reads DSGVTQTPKHLITATGQRVTLRCSPRSGDLSVYWYQQSLDQGLQFLIQYYNGEERAKGNILERFSAQQFPDLHSELNLSSLELGDSALYFCASSVAGEQFFGPGTRLTVL.